The rows below give T cell receptor beta chains drawn from one sample of a study of memory CD4+ T cells and cytomegalovirus serostatus. The method was immunoSEQ multiplex PCR; TCRdb's version includes in-frame clones alone and lacks a portion of them. Here the sample spans some 87,000 clones, about four fifths being singletons. Specimen: memory CD4+ T cells from blood. The receptors shown here come from an adult in good health and CMV-seropositive. CDR3s include the opening cysteine and the closing phenylalanine or tryptophan.

len: 17; v_gene: TRBV15; CDR3aa: CATSRSHRGRVGETQYF
len: 14; v_gene: TRBV28; CDR3aa: CASSLGQVTDTQYF
len: 15; v_gene: TRBV5-1; CDR3aa: CASSLEGTGVREQYF
len: 15; v_gene: TRBV10-3; CDR3aa: CAISESAQKDDTQYF
len: 14; v_gene: TRBV6-5; CDR3aa: CATSRAGGFTEAFF
len: 15; v_gene: TRBV9; CDR3aa: CASSLWGGPGNTIYF
len: 15; v_gene: TRBV7-9; CDR3aa: CASSRFVDRGIGAFF
len: 15; v_gene: TRBV5-6; CDR3aa: CASSFLAGGGNTIYF
len: 15; v_gene: TRBV9; CDR3aa: CASSHPGSGANVLTF
len: 16; v_gene: TRBV9; CDR3aa: CASSVASSGTTDTQYF
len: 15; v_gene: TRBV5-4; CDR3aa: CASSLDRLTWDEQFF
len: 15; v_gene: TRBV7-9; CDR3aa: CASSLAQGYRDEQYF
len: 17; v_gene: TRBV5-4; CDR3aa: CASSLGLAGGEHSEQFF
len: 15; v_gene: TRBV7-9; CDR3aa: CASSRTGGGTDTQYF
len: 14; v_gene: TRBV29-1; CDR3aa: CSVDSGGPQETQYF
len: 14; v_gene: TRBV7-8; CDR3aa: CASSPRRFTEKLFF
len: 16; v_gene: TRBV5-1; CDR3aa: CASSLGQVISGNTIYF
len: 15; v_gene: TRBV9; CDR3aa: CASSDGLRSGETQYF
len: 15; v_gene: TRBV5-5; CDR3aa: CASSRGASVQETQYF
len: 12; v_gene: TRBV5-6; CDR3aa: CASSSGLLGYTF
len: 16; v_gene: TRBV28; CDR3aa: CASTPGGGLSSYEQYF
len: 13; v_gene: TRBV7-7; CDR3aa: CASSLRGGETQYF
len: 13; v_gene: TRBV2; CDR3aa: CASRVSVADTQYF
len: 15; v_gene: TRBV7-3; CDR3aa: CASSLGLGVNTEAFF
len: 14; v_gene: TRBV7-9; CDR3aa: CASSLGISGNTIYF
len: 15; v_gene: TRBV27; CDR3aa: CASSLGGLAGYEQYF
len: 15; v_gene: TRBV12-2; CDR3aa: CASRLPRGPVYEQYF
len: 14; v_gene: TRBV6-6; CDR3aa: CASSYLGQGYEQYF
len: 13; v_gene: TRBV6-1; CDR3aa: CASSEVVNNEQFF
len: 13; v_gene: TRBV9; CDR3aa: CASSGTGDTEAFF
len: 14; v_gene: TRBV29-1; CDR3aa: CSVAPGATNQPQHF
len: 14; v_gene: TRBV18; CDR3aa: CASSPTDSYNEQFF
len: 12; v_gene: TRBV6-1; CDR3aa: CASTGSSYEQYF
len: 15; v_gene: TRBV18; CDR3aa: CASSPTGDRTDTQYF
len: 16; v_gene: TRBV2; CDR3aa: CASGFWEGQGSTEAFF
len: 17; v_gene: TRBV28; CDR3aa: CASSFGRGSSGANVLTF
len: 14; v_gene: TRBV5-1; CDR3aa: CASGPGGGQETQYF
len: 15; v_gene: TRBV6-6; CDR3aa: CASSTWRVSTDTQYF
len: 14; v_gene: TRBV2; CDR3aa: CASTRASGSYEQFF